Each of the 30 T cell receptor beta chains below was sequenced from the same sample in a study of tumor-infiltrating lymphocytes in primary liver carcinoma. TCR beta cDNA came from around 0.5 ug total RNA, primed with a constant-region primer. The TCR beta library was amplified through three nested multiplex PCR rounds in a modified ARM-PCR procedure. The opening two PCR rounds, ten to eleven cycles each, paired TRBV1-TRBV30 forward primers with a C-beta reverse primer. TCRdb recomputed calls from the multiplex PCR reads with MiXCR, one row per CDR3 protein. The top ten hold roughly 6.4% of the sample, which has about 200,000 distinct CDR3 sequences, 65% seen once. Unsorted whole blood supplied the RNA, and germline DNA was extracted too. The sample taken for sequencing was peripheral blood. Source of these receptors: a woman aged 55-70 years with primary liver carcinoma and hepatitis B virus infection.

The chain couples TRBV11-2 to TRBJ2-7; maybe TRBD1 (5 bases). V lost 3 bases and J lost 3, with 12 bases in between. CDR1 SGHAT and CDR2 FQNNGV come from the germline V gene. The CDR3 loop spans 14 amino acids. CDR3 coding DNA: TGTGCCAGCAGCTTGGGGCGGCAGGACTACGAGCAGTACTTC. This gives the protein CASSLGRQDYEQYF.

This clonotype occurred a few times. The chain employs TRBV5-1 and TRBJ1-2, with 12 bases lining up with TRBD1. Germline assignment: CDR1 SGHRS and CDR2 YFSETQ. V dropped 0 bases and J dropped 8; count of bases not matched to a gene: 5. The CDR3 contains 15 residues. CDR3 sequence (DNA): TGCGCCAGCAGCTTGGCCGGGACAGGGGGCGACGGCTACACCTTC. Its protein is CASSLAGTGGDGYTF.

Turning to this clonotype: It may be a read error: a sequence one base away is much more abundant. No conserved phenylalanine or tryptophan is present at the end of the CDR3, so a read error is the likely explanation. The CDR3 region has the DNA TGTGCTAGTGGTTTCGGAGCTAGCGGGATCCCAGATACGCAGTATTAT. Protein sequence: CASGFGASGIPDTQYY. The chain carries TRBV12-5 and TRBJ2-3; TRBD2 agrees at 9 bases. Germline lookup yields CDR1 LGHNT and CDR2 FRNRAP. The CDR3 consists of 16 residues. Trimming removed 3 bases from V and 4 bases from J; junction bases left unmatched: 8.

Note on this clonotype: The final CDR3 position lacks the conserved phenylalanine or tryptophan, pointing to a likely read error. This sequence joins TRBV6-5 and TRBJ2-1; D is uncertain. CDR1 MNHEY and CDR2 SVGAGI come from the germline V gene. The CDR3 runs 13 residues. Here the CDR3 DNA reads TGTGCTAGCAGTTACTCGTCTTCCGATGAGCAGTTCCTC. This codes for CASSYSSSDEQFL.

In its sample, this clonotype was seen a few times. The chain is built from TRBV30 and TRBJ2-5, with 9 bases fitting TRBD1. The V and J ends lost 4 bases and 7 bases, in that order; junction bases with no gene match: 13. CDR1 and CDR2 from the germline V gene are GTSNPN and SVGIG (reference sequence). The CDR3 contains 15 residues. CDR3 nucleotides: TGTGCCTGGATCCTCGGGACAGGGATCGGAGGGACCCAGTACTTC. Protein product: CAWILGTGIGGTQYF. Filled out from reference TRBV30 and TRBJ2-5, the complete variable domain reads SQTIHQWPATLVQPVGSPLSLECTVEGTSNPNLYWYRQAAGRGLQLLFYSVGIGQISSEVPQNLSASRPQDRQFILSSKKLLLSDSGFYLCAWILGTGIGGTQYFGPGTRLLVL.

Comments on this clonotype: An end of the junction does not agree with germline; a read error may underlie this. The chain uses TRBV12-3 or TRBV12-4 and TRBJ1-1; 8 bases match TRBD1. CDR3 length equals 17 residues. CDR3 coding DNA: TGTGCCAGCAGCCCTGACCGGACAGGGATCGGGACCACTGAAGCTATCTTT. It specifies CASSPDRTGIGTTEAIF.

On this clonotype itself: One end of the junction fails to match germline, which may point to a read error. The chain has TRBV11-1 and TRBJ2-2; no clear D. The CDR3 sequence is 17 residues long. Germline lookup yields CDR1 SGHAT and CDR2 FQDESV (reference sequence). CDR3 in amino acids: CASSARPSLVNTGELFF. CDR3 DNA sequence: TGTGCTAGCAGCGCCCGGCCATCCCTAGTTAACACAGGGGAGCTGTTTTTT.

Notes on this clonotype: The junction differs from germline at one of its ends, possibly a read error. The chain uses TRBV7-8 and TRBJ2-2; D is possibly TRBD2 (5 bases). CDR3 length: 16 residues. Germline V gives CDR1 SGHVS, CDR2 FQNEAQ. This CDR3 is CASSPHGSRNTGELFF. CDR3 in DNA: TGTGCCAGCAGCCCACATGGGAGTCGGAACACCGGGGAGTTGTTTTTT.

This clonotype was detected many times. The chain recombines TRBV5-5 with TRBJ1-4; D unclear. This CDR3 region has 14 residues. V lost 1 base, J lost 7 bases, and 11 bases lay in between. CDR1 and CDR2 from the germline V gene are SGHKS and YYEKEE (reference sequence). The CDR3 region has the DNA TGTGCCAGCAGCTTGAGGAGGGAGGGTGAAAAACTGTTTTTT. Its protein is CASSLRREGEKLFF.

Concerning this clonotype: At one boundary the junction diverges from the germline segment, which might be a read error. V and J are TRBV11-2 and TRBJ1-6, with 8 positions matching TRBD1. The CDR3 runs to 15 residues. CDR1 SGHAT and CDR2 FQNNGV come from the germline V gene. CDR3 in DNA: TGTGCCAGCAGCTTAGCAGGGGGCGCGTATTCATCCCTCCACTTT. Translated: CASSLAGGAYSSLHF.

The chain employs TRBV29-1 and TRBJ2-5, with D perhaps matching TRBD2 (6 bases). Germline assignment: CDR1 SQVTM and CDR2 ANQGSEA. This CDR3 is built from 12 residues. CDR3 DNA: TGCGGCGCGGGGACGGCTCGAGAGACCCAGTACTTC. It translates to CGAGTARETQYF.

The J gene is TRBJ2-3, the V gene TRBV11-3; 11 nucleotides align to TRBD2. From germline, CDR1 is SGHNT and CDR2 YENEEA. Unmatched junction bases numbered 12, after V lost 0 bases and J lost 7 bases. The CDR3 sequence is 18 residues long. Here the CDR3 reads CASSLDVPSGRFTYTQYF. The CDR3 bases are TGTGCCAGCAGCTTAGATGTGCCTAGCGGGAGGTTCACGTATACGCAGTATTTT.

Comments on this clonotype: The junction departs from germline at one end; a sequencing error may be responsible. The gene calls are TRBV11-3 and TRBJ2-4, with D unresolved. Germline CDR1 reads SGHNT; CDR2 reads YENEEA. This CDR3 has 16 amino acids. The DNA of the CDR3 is TGTGCCAGCAGCTTAGGATGGGCATGGGCCAAGAACATTCAGTACTTC. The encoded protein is CASSLGWAWAKNIQYF.

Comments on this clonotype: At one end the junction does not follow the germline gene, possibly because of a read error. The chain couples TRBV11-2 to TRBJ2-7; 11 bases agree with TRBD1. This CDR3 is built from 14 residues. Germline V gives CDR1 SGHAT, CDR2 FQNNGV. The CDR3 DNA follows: TGCGCCATCAGCTTAGGGACAGGGGGCTACGAGCAGTACTTC. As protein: CAISLGTGGYEQYF.

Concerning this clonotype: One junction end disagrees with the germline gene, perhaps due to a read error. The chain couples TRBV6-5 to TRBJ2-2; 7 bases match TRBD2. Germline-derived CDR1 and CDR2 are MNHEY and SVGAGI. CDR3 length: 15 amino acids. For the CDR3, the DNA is TGTGCCAGCAGATCTAGCGGCGGGAACACCGGGGAGTTGTTTTTT. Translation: CASRSSGGNTGELFF.

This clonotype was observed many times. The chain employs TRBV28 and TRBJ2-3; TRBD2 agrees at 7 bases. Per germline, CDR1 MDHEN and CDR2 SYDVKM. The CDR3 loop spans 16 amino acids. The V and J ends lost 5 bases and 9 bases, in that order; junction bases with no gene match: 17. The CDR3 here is CASSPPPSAGGGTQYF. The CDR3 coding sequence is TGTGCCAGCAGTCCCCCCCCGAGCGCCGGGGGAGGGACGCAGTATTTT.

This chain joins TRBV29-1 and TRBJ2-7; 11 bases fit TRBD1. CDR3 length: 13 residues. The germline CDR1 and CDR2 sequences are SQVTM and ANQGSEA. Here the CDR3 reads CGAAGTGGYEQYF. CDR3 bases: TGCGGCGCTGCCGGGACAGGGGGCTACGAGCAGTACTTC.

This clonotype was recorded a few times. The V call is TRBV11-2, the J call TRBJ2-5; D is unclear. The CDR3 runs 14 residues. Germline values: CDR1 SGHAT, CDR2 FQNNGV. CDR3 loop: CVSSPTGRKETQYF. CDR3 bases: TGTGTTAGCAGTCCAACCGGCCGCAAAGAGACCCAGTACTTC.

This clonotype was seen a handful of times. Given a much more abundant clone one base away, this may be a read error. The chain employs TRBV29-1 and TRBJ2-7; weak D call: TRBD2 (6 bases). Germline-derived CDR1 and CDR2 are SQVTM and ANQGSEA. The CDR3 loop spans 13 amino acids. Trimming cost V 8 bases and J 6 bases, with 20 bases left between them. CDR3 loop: CSIIAGGGSEQYF. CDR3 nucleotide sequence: TGCAGCATTATCGCCGGGGGTGGTTCCGAGCAGTACTTC.

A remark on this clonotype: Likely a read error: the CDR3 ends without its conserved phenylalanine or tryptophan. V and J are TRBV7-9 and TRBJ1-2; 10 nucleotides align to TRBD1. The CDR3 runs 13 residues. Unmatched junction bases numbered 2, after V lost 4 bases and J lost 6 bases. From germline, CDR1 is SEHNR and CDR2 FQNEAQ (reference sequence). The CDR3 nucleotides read TGTGCCAGCAGCTCGGACAGGGGGGATGGCTACACCATC. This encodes CASSSDRGDGYTI.

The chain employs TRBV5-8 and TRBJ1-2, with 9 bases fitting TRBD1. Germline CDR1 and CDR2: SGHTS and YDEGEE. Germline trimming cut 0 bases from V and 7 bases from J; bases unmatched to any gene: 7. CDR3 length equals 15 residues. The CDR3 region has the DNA TGTGCCAGCAGCTTGGCCTTACAGGGGGCAATTGGCTACACCTTC. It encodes CASSLALQGAIGYTF.

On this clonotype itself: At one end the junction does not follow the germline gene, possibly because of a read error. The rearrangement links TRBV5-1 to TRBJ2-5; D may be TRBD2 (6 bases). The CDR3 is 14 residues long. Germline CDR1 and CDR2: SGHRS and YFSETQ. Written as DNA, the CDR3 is TGCGCCAGCGGCTTGGAGGGCCTCCAAGAGACCCAGTACTTC. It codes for CASGLEGLQETQYF.

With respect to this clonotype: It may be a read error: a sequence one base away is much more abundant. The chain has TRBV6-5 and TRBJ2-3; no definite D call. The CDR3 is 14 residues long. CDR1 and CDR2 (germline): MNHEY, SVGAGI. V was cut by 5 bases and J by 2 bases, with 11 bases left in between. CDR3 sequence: CASSPKCLTDTQYF. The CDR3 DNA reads TGTGCCAGCAGTCCCAAATGTCTCACAGATACGCAGTATTTT.

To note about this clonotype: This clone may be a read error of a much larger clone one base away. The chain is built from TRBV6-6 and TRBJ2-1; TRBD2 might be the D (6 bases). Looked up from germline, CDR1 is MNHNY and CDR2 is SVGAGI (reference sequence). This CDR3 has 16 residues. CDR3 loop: CACRTGGASSYNEQFF. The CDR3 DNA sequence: TGTGCCTGCAGGACCGGGGGTGCTAGCTCCTACAATGAGCAGTTCTTC.

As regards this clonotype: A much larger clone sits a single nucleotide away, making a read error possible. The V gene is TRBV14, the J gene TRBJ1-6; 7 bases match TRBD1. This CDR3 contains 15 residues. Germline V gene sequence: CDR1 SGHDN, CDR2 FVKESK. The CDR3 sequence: CASSQGQGHNPPLHF. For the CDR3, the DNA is TGTGCCAGCAGCCAAGGACAGGGTCATAATCCACCCCTCCACTTT.

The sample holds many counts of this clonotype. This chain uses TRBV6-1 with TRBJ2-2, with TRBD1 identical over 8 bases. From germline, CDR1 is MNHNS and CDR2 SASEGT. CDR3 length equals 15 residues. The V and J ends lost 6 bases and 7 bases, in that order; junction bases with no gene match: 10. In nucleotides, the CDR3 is TGTGCCAGCAGCTTAAATTCAGGGGGCTACGGGGAGCTGTTTTTT. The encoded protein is CASSLNSGGYGELFF.

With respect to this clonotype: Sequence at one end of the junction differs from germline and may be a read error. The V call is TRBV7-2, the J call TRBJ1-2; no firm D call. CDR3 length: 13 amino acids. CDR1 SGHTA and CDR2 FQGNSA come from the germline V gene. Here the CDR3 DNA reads TGTGCCTGCAGTTCCCGAAGGGATTATGGCTACACCTTC. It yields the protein CACSSRRDYGYTF.

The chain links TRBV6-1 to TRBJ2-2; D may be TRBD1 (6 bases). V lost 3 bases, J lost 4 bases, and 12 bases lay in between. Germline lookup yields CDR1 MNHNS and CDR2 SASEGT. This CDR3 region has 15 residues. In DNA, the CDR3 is TGTGCCAGCAGTGACACAGGGTTGAGCACCGGGGAGCTGTTTTTT. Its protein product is CASSDTGLSTGELFF.

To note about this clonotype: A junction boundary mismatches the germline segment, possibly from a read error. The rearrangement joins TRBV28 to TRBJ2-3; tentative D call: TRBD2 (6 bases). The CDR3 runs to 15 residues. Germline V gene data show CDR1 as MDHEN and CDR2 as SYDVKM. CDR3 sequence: CASSRVWGGTETQYF. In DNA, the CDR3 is TGTGCCAGCAGCAGGGTTTGGGGAGGTACAGAAACGCAGTATTTT.

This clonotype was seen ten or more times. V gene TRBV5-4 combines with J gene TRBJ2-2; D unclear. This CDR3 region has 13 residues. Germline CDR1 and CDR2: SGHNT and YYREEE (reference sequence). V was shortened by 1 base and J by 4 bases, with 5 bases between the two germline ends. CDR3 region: CASSLTSTGELFF. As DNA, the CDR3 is TGTGCCAGCAGCTTGACGAGCACCGGGGAGCTGTTTTTT.